This is a list of T cell receptor beta chains from one sample in a study of PD-1 blockade in classical Hodgkin lymphoma. Assay used: immunoSEQ multiplex PCR; TCRdb lists only in-frame clones, some missing. This table holds around 60,000 clones, roughly 92% found once. The sample was peripheral blood mononuclear cells (PBMCs), taken before the fourth cycle of nivolumab. Receptors were obtained from a human donor with classical Hodgkin lymphoma. Each CDR3 is given with its conserved first and last residue. The order of the fields is V gene, J gene, clone size, D gene, CDR3 protein, CDR3 DNA. The D gene is left open where the match is weak. Not all rows give a size; the values are once, few, many and, for expanded clones, a class.

TRBV6-6	TRBJ2-7	NA	TRBD1	CASRPSPGQEAYEQYF	TGTGCCAGCAGGCCCTCTCCGGGACAGGAGGCCTACGAGCAGTACTTC
TRBV29-1	TRBJ1-2	NA	NA	CSVARQGDGYTF	TGCAGCGTTGCTCGGCAGGGAGATGGCTACACCTTC
TRBV5-4	TRBJ2-3	NA	TRBD2	CASSLDRLAGAWDTQYF	TGTGCCAGCAGCTTAGACAGACTAGCGGGGGCGTGGGATACGCAGTATTTT
TRBV11-2	TRBJ2-5	NA	TRBD2	CASRKTSGGETQYF	TGTGCCAGCAGAAAAACTAGCGGGGGTGAGACCCAGTACTTC
TRBV5-4	TRBJ2-5	NA	TRBD1	CASMDRYGQETQYF	TGTGCCAGCATGGACAGGTACGGACAAGAGACCCAGTACTTC
TRBV14	TRBJ2-3	NA	TRBD2	CASSVGTSGSKTQYF	TGTGCCAGCAGCGTCGGGACTAGCGGGAGCAAGACGCAGTATTTT
TRBV7-6	TRBJ1-1	NA	NA	CASSLVPDMNTEAFF	TGTGCCAGCAGCTTAGTTCCGGACATGAACACTGAAGCTTTCTTT
TRBV28	TRBJ2-5	NA	NA	CASSLLNGETQYF	TGTGCCAGCAGCCTTCTGAATGGGGAGACCCAGTACTTC
TRBV5-1	TRBJ2-2	NA	TRBD1	CASSPGQGLSGELFF	TGCGCCAGCAGCCCCGGACAGGGCTTGTCCGGGGAGCTGTTTTTT
TRBV6-5	TRBJ2-7	NA	NA	CASSYSIASYEQYF	TGTGCCAGCAGTTACTCGATCGCATCCTACGAGCAGTACTTC
TRBV7-9	TRBJ2-2	NA	NA	CASGHNTGELFF	TGTGCCAGCGGGCACAACACCGGGGAGCTGTTTTTT
TRBV2	TRBJ2-3	NA	NA	CASSDWGADVTDTQYF	TGTGCCAGCAGTGATTGGGGGGCGGATGTTACAGATACGCAGTATTTT
TRBV19	TRBJ2-2	NA	TRBD2	CASSRTSGGAGELFF	TGTGCCAGTAGCCGGACTAGCGGGGGGGCCGGGGAGCTGTTTTTT
TRBV6-5	TRBJ1-5	few	NA	CASSPDGSYQPQHF	TGTGCCAGCAGTCCCGATGGGTCATATCAGCCCCAGCATTTT
TRBV18	TRBJ2-1	NA	NA	CASSPMGEQFF	TGTGCCAGCTCCCCTATGGGTGAGCAGTTCTTC
TRBV28	TRBJ2-7	NA	NA	CASTSDGFEQYF	TGTGCCAGCACCTCCGACGGGTTCGAGCAGTACTTC
TRBV7-2	TRBJ2-2	NA	NA	CASSVGTTNTGELFF	TGTGCCAGCAGCGTGGGGACAACAAACACCGGGGAGCTGTTTTTT
TRBV7-2	TRBJ2-1	NA	NA	CASLSLGRLSYNEQFF	TGTGCCAGCTTGAGCCTAGGGAGACTATCCTACAATGAGCAGTTCTTC
TRBV5-4	TRBJ1-1	NA	NA	CASSLGIENTEAFF	TGTGCCAGCAGCTTAGGCATTGAGAACACTGAAGCTTTCTTT
TRBV6-1	TRBJ2-3	NA	NA	CASSDRAGLTQYF	TGTGCCAGCAGCGACCGGGCGGGACTTACGCAGTATTTT
TRBV30	TRBJ2-1	NA	NA	CAWSSGLPGYNEQFF	TGTGCCTGGAGCTCGGGACTCCCGGGGTACAATGAGCAGTTCTTC
TRBV6-1	TRBJ2-3	NA	NA	CASSEGPGPPTSTQYF	TGTGCCAGCAGTGAAGGCCCCGGCCCTCCGACCAGTACGCAGTATTTT
TRBV5-1	TRBJ2-1	NA	TRBD1	CASSPLGTGGRNEQFF	TGCGCCAGCAGCCCTCTCGGGACAGGGGGCAGAAATGAGCAGTTCTTC
TRBV6-1	TRBJ2-3	NA	TRBD1	CASSEEWALNRGATDTQYF	TGTGCCAGCAGTGAAGAGTGGGCACTCAACAGGGGGGCCACAGATACGCAGTATTTT
TRBV19	TRBJ2-1	NA	TRBD2	CASRPTSGSYNEQFF	TGTGCCAGTAGACCAACTAGCGGGAGTTACAATGAGCAGTTCTTC
TRBV5-1	TRBJ2-5	once	TRBD2	CASRGLADFQETQYF	TGCGCCAGCCGCGGACTAGCGGACTTCCAAGAGACCCAGTACTTC
TRBV7-9	TRBJ2-3	once	TRBD2	CASSWERGADTQYF	TGTGCCAGCAGCTGGGAGCGGGGGGCGGATACGCAGTATTTT
TRBV28	TRBJ1-5	NA	NA	CASSLYRDHQPQHF	TGTGCCAGCAGTTTATACAGGGACCATCAGCCCCAGCATTTT
TRBV27	TRBJ2-2	NA	TRBD1	CASSSSSGGGNTGELFF	TGTGCCAGCAGTTCTTCCTCAGGGGGCGGTAACACCGGGGAGCTGTTTTTT
TRBV4-2	TRBJ2-5	NA	TRBD1	CATRGDRETQYF	TGTGCCACTCGAGGGGACAGGGAGACCCAGTACTTC
TRBV27	TRBJ1-1	NA	NA	CASRRSGNTEAFF	TGTGCCAGCAGAAGGTCAGGGAACACTGAAGCTTTCTTT
TRBV6-1	TRBJ1-6	NA	TRBD1	CASSFGTGDNSPLHF	TGTGCCAGCAGTTTTGGAACAGGGGATAATTCACCCCTCCACTTT
TRBV5-1	TRBJ2-3	NA	NA	CASSLARVYWAVDTQYF	TGCGCCAGCAGCTTGGCCCGGGTGTATTGGGCCGTAGATACGCAGTATTTT
TRBV28	TRBJ1-1	NA	NA	CASSLVGRPAFF	TGTGCCAGCAGTTTGGTTGGTCGTCCGGCTTTCTTT
TRBV14	TRBJ2-5	NA	TRBD1	CASSQRDREETQYF	TGTGCCAGCAGCCAACGGGACAGGGAAGAGACCCAGTACTTC
TRBV5-6	TRBJ2-1	few	TRBD2	CASSPAGGGDEQFF	TGTGCCAGCAGCCCCGCCGGCGGGGGGGATGAGCAGTTCTTC
TRBV4-1	TRBJ2-1	NA	NA	CASSLKPDFYNEQFF	TGCGCCAGCAGCCTTAAACCGGACTTCTACAATGAGCAGTTCTTC
TRBV21-1	TRBJ2-6	NA	NA	CASSKGGSGANVLTF	TGTGCCAGCAGCAAAGGGGGTTCTGGGGCCAACGTCCTGACTTTC
TRBV14	TRBJ2-7	NA	NA	CASSHGQSYEQYF	TGTGCCAGCAGCCATGGACAGTCGTACGAGCAGTACTTC
TRBV6-5	TRBJ2-7	once	NA	CASSYSGQRSYEQYF	TGTGCCAGCAGTTACTCTGGGCAGAGATCCTACGAGCAGTACTTC
TRBV5-1	TRBJ2-1	NA	NA	CASSWDLDLNEQFF	TGCGCCAGCAGCTGGGACTTAGACCTGAATGAGCAGTTCTTC
TRBV6-4	TRBJ1-5	NA	NA	CASSDEGGQPQHF	TGTGCCAGCAGTGATGAGGGGGGTCAGCCCCAGCATTTT
TRBV19	TRBJ2-7	NA	TRBD1	CASSSPGTETYEQYF	TGTGCCAGTAGTTCTCCCGGGACAGAGACCTACGAGCAGTACTTC
TRBV6-5	TRBJ2-7	NA	NA	CASRPGNSYEQYF	TGTGCCAGCAGACCCGGGAACTCCTACGAGCAGTACTTC
TRBV6-6	TRBJ2-1	NA	TRBD1	CASTLRTGGQNEQFF	TGTGCCAGCACCTTGAGGACAGGGGGGCAGAATGAGCAGTTCTTC
TRBV27	TRBJ2-1	NA	TRBD2	CASSLAGGWYNEQFF	TGTGCCAGCAGTTTAGCGGGAGGGTGGTACAATGAGCAGTTCTTC
TRBV29-1	TRBJ2-1	NA	NA	CSVDPRRNEQFF	TGCAGCGTTGACCCCCGGAGGAATGAGCAGTTCTTC
TRBV2	TRBJ2-1	NA	NA	CASSPPEQFF	TGTGCCAGCAGTCCTCCTGAGCAGTTCTTC